This entry lists 17 T cell receptor beta chains sequenced from one sample in a study of T cells in narcolepsy. The data were produced by immunoSEQ multiplex PCR, yet TCRdb's version contains in-frame clones alone and is incomplete. The repertoire holds 30,000 to 35,000 clones, with around 86% as singletons. Sequenced: CD45RA- memory CD4+ T cells from PBMCs. The receptors were sampled from a human donor with narcolepsy.

The rearrangement uses TRBV7-2 and TRBJ1-2; possible D gene TRBD1, 5 bases. Germline CDR1 and CDR2: SGHTA and FQGNSA. This CDR3 contains 15 residues. Trimming removed 2 bases from V and 2 bases from J, with 12 bases in between. Here the CDR3 DNA reads TGTGCCAGCAGCTTATCGGGGGGTGGGAACTATGGCTACACCTTC. It codes for CASSLSGGGNYGYTF.

V is TRBV6-1 and J is TRBJ1-4; possible D gene TRBD1, 6 bases. CDR1 is MNHNS, CDR2 SASEGT, per germline. The CDR3 is 15 residues long. The V and J ends lost 2 bases and 5 bases respectively, with 12 bases between them. The CDR3 is CASSEQGIHNEKLFF. In nucleotides, the CDR3 is TGTGCCAGCAGTGAACAGGGGATCCACAATGAAAAACTGTTTTTT.

This clone occurred a few times. The rearrangement links TRBV5-8 to TRBJ2-1; D remains ambiguous. Trimming pared 0 bases from V and 2 bases from J, leaving 9 bases between. Germline lookup yields CDR1 SGHTS and CDR2 YDEGEE. There are 15 residues in the CDR3. The CDR3 reads CASSLGQLTYNEQFF. DNA for the CDR3: TGTGCCAGCAGCTTGGGACAATTGACCTACAATGAGCAGTTCTTC.

The V and J genes are TRBV5-4 and TRBJ2-4, with D possibly being TRBD1 or TRBD2 (5 bases each). This CDR3 spans 16 amino acids. The V and J ends lost 4 bases and 5 bases respectively, with 19 bases between them. Germline values: CDR1 SGHNT, CDR2 YYREEE (reference sequence). CDR3 protein: CASSPVWDANQNIQYF. The CDR3 nucleotides read TGTGCCAGCAGCCCGGTGTGGGACGCCAACCAAAACATTCAGTACTTC.

This CDR3 is CSARVGVTAFF. CDR3 DNA: TGCAGTGCTAGAGTAGGGGTGACTGCTTTCTTT. This chain joins TRBV20-1 and TRBJ1-1; D may be TRBD1 (5 bases). CDR1 DFQATT and CDR2 SNEGSKA come from the germline V gene (reference sequence). This CDR3 comprises 11 residues. Trimming stripped 1 base from V and 11 bases from J, with 11 bases between.

The chain has TRBV7-8 and TRBJ1-1; 9 bases are a match to TRBD1. V was pared by 5 bases and J by 1 base, with 5 bases of the junction left unmatched. CDR3 size: 15 residues. Germline lookup yields CDR1 SGHVS and CDR2 FQNEAQ. The CDR3 DNA is TGTGCCAGCAGCCCAATGGGACAGGGGAACACTGAAGCTTTCTTT. Translation gives CASSPMGQGNTEAFF.

The chain is built from TRBV5-1 and TRBJ1-2; D gene ambiguous. Germline V gene sequence: CDR1 SGHRS, CDR2 YFSETQ. The CDR3 length is 16 residues. The ends were cut back, 1 base at V and 4 bases at J, with 17 bases in the middle. The CDR3 loop reads CASSLRSETSGYGYTF. CDR3 bases: TGCGCCAGCAGCTTGAGGTCCGAGACATCCGGCTATGGCTACACCTTC.

The chain links TRBV2 to TRBJ1-1; possibly TRBD1 for D (5 bases). CDR1 and CDR2 from the germline V gene are SNHLY and FYNNEI. V lost 3 bases and J lost 11, with 16 bases in between. The CDR3 covers 13 residues. CDR3 loop: CASSDGLGAGAFF. CDR3 sequence (DNA): TGTGCCAGCAGTGATGGGCTTGGGGCAGGGGCTTTCTTT.

The gene calls are TRBV9 and TRBJ1-1, with D uncertain. The ends were cut back, 0 bases at V and 4 bases at J, with 13 bases in the middle. Germline V CDR1 and CDR2: SGDLS, YYNGEE. This CDR3 has 15 amino acids. The CDR3 DNA follows: TGTGCCAGCAGCGTAGTTGTGGGTCCTGGCACTGAAGCTTTCTTT. Its protein is CASSVVVGPGTEAFF.

The rearrangement links TRBV10-1 to TRBJ2-3; TRBD1 agrees at 7 bases. The germline V gene encodes CDR1 WNHNN and CDR2 SYGVQD (reference sequence). The CDR3 runs 13 residues. V lost 8 bases to trimming and J lost 4 bases; unmatched junction nucleotides: 6. In DNA, the CDR3 is TGCGCCAGCTCAACAGGGGTCCCAGATACGCAGTATTTT. This sequence encodes CASSTGVPDTQYF.

In its sample, this clone was seen once. The gene calls are TRBV6-1 and TRBJ2-2; TRBD2 matches 9 bases. The trim removed 4 bases at V and 7 bases at J, leaving 10 bases unmatched. This CDR3 has 16 amino acids. Germline V gene lookup returns CDR1 MNHNS and CDR2 SASEGT. Here the CDR3 reads CASSGRRLAEGGELFF. CDR3 bases: TGTGCCAGCAGTGGAAGGAGACTAGCGGAGGGCGGGGAGCTGTTTTTT.

The genes are TRBV28 and TRBJ1-5; D is unclear. The CDR3 spans 15 residues. Looked up from germline, CDR1 is MDHEN and CDR2 is SYDVKM. Deletions cut 6 bases from V and 1 base from J, with 13 bases between. CDR3 region: CASRIHGGSNQPQHF. In nucleotides, the CDR3 is TGTGCCAGCAGGATACATGGTGGGAGCAATCAGCCCCAGCATTTT.

The chain couples TRBV2 to TRBJ1-1; 8 bases agree with TRBD1. V trimming: 7 bases; J trimming: 2 bases; junction bases outside the gene matches: 6. The CDR3 contains 14 residues. Germline V CDR1 and CDR2: SNHLY, FYNNEI. The chain's CDR3 is CASNTRGHNTEAFF. CDR3 nucleotide sequence: TGTGCCAGCAATACCAGGGGGCATAACACTGAAGCTTTCTTT.

The chain links TRBV9 to TRBJ2-1, with TRBD2 identical over 7 bases. This CDR3 contains 15 residues. The V and J ends lost 0 bases and 4 bases, in that order; junction bases with no gene match: 4. CDR1 SGDLS and CDR2 YYNGEE come from the germline V gene. The CDR3 DNA sequence: TGTGCCAGCAGCGTAGCGGCGGGAGTGTACAATGAGCAGTTCTTC. Amino acid sequence: CASSVAAGVYNEQFF.

CDR3 protein: CASGRTGGVDEQYF. CDR3 DNA sequence: TGTGCTAGTGGCCGGACAGGGGGCGTCGACGAGCAGTACTTC. The chain recombines TRBV12-5 with TRBJ2-7; 11 bases are a match to TRBD1. J lost 5 bases, V lost 6 bases, and 6 bases had no gene match. The germline gives CDR1 LGHNT, CDR2 FRNRAP. This CDR3 contains 14 residues.

The chain carries TRBV6-6 and TRBJ2-3, with D tentatively TRBD1 (6 bases). Trimming removed 11 bases at V and 0 bases at J, with 15 bases between. There are 14 residues in the CDR3. Germline V gene lookup returns CDR1 MNHNY and CDR2 SVGAGI (reference sequence). The CDR3 protein is CASQRGSSTDTQYF. Here the CDR3 DNA reads TGTGCCTCTCAGAGGGGGTCTAGCACAGATACGCAGTATTTT.

The chain combines TRBV28 with TRBJ2-3, with D possibly being TRBD1 or TRBD2 (5 bases each). Trimming took off 7 bases at V and 6 bases at J, with 17 bases between the two ends. From germline, CDR1 is MDHEN and CDR2 SYDVKM. The CDR3 has 14 residues. CDR3 residues: CASTVESGTDTQYF. CDR3 sequence (DNA): TGTGCCAGCACCGTCGAATCGGGGACCGATACGCAGTATTTT.